A selection of T cell receptor beta chains follows, all from one sample in a study of cytomegalovirus exposure and HLA in healthy donors. Sequencing used immunoSEQ multiplex PCR; TCRdb keeps in-frame clones, though not all of them. The sample records fewer than 60,000 clones, about 91% being singletons. The source material was PBMCs. These receptors all stem from a woman in her late teens or twenties in good health and CMV-seronegative. Each CDR3 is given with its conserved first and last residue. Each record gives: V gene, clone size, J gene, CDR3 protein. Rows may omit the clone size; those that give it use once, few, many or a size class.

v_call: TRBV13
clone_size: -
j_call: TRBJ2-3
cdr3_aa: CASSLFLAGGSDTQYF

v_call: TRBV2
clone_size: -
j_call: TRBJ1-1
cdr3_aa: CASQGTGGAEAFF

v_call: TRBV7-3
clone_size: -
j_call: TRBJ2-1
cdr3_aa: CASSPDRGLGEQFF

v_call: TRBV5-4
clone_size: -
j_call: TRBJ1-1
cdr3_aa: CASSLGQTSMNTEAFF

v_call: TRBV29-1
clone_size: -
j_call: TRBJ1-2
cdr3_aa: CSVPQGARGYTF

v_call: TRBV9
clone_size: -
j_call: TRBJ2-2
cdr3_aa: CASSGLGTSGMGGGTGELFF

v_call: TRBV12-5
clone_size: -
j_call: TRBJ1-1
cdr3_aa: CASGLVISNRNTEAFF

v_call: TRBV7-9
clone_size: -
j_call: TRBJ2-2
cdr3_aa: CASSRGQPMAGELFF

v_call: TRBV5-5
clone_size: -
j_call: TRBJ2-7
cdr3_aa: CASSTGTGGYEQYF

v_call: TRBV5-1
clone_size: -
j_call: TRBJ2-5
cdr3_aa: CASSTQGLAWETQYF

v_call: TRBV7-3
clone_size: -
j_call: TRBJ2-1
cdr3_aa: CASSLGGPWNEQFF

v_call: TRBV5-6
clone_size: few
j_call: TRBJ2-3
cdr3_aa: CASSLQGTDTQYF

v_call: TRBV29-1
clone_size: -
j_call: TRBJ2-1
cdr3_aa: CSGHRGRNEQFF

v_call: TRBV25-1
clone_size: -
j_call: TRBJ2-1
cdr3_aa: CASRSGGPYNEQFF

v_call: TRBV28
clone_size: few
j_call: TRBJ2-3
cdr3_aa: CASSLGTGGTDTQYF

v_call: TRBV19
clone_size: -
j_call: TRBJ2-7
cdr3_aa: CASSVYSSSYEQYF

v_call: TRBV29-1
clone_size: -
j_call: TRBJ1-5
cdr3_aa: CSVGAGMWPDQPQHF

v_call: TRBV30
clone_size: -
j_call: TRBJ2-3
cdr3_aa: CAWDRGFSTDTQYF

v_call: TRBV7-9
clone_size: -
j_call: TRBJ1-1
cdr3_aa: CASSPPPGQGTSSNTEAFF

v_call: TRBV6-1
clone_size: few
j_call: TRBJ2-7
cdr3_aa: CASSEAGTELYEQYF

v_call: TRBV29-1
clone_size: -
j_call: TRBJ2-2
cdr3_aa: CSVESGGGELFF

v_call: TRBV5-1
clone_size: -
j_call: TRBJ1-2
cdr3_aa: CASSSQGGGYTF

v_call: TRBV29-1
clone_size: -
j_call: TRBJ2-1
cdr3_aa: CSVPRGYNEQFF

v_call: TRBV11-2
clone_size: -
j_call: TRBJ2-2
cdr3_aa: CASSFTGTGELFF

v_call: TRBV30
clone_size: -
j_call: TRBJ2-7
cdr3_aa: CAWSSLRQGPDYEQYF

v_call: TRBV20-1
clone_size: once
j_call: TRBJ1-6
cdr3_aa: CSARDLEILHF

v_call: TRBV27
clone_size: -
j_call: TRBJ2-1
cdr3_aa: CASSPGGGGSYNEQFF

v_call: TRBV5-6
clone_size: -
j_call: TRBJ1-1
cdr3_aa: CASSWTLGQLPYTEAFF

v_call: TRBV7-2
clone_size: -
j_call: TRBJ1-1
cdr3_aa: CASSLTGGWTEAFF

v_call: TRBV13
clone_size: -
j_call: TRBJ2-7
cdr3_aa: CASSFSGRAIYEQYF

v_call: TRBV6-5
clone_size: -
j_call: TRBJ2-7
cdr3_aa: CASSYFDRGPLGEQYF

v_call: TRBV27
clone_size: -
j_call: TRBJ2-7
cdr3_aa: CASSQQGSSYEQYF

v_call: TRBV4-2
clone_size: -
j_call: TRBJ1-5
cdr3_aa: CASSQDLYSNQPQHF

v_call: TRBV6-1
clone_size: -
j_call: TRBJ1-5
cdr3_aa: CASRPETALNQPQHF

v_call: TRBV11-2
clone_size: -
j_call: TRBJ1-5
cdr3_aa: CASSLEIGQPQHF

v_call: TRBV6-5
clone_size: -
j_call: TRBJ2-3
cdr3_aa: CASSQGPGGATQYF

v_call: TRBV28
clone_size: -
j_call: TRBJ2-7
cdr3_aa: CASSLRGTGVPHEQYF

v_call: TRBV6-1
clone_size: -
j_call: TRBJ2-5
cdr3_aa: CASSESPRSGGAETQYF

v_call: TRBV11-2
clone_size: -
j_call: TRBJ2-3
cdr3_aa: CASSNSGTVDTQYF

v_call: TRBV14
clone_size: -
j_call: TRBJ2-1
cdr3_aa: CASSSGTYSYNEQFF

v_call: TRBV11-2
clone_size: -
j_call: TRBJ2-7
cdr3_aa: CASKRGSHEQYF

v_call: TRBV7-9
clone_size: few
j_call: TRBJ2-1
cdr3_aa: CASSVKPSGRDNEQFF

v_call: TRBV6-5
clone_size: -
j_call: TRBJ1-4
cdr3_aa: CASSRTPGEKLFF

v_call: TRBV2
clone_size: -
j_call: TRBJ2-2
cdr3_aa: CASSGAGHTGELFF

v_call: TRBV4-2
clone_size: -
j_call: TRBJ1-2
cdr3_aa: CASSQNRGTGAGYTF

v_call: TRBV6-5
clone_size: -
j_call: TRBJ2-1
cdr3_aa: CAIQRGGTIEQFF

v_call: TRBV5-1
clone_size: -
j_call: TRBJ2-3
cdr3_aa: CASSLQASTDTQYF

v_call: TRBV6-8
clone_size: -
j_call: TRBJ2-3
cdr3_aa: CASSYLGDTDYTQYF

v_call: TRBV4-1
clone_size: -
j_call: TRBJ1-5
cdr3_aa: CASSQDRSNQPQHF

v_call: TRBV7-9
clone_size: -
j_call: TRBJ2-7
cdr3_aa: CASSLGGNYEQYF

v_call: TRBV4-1
clone_size: -
j_call: TRBJ2-5
cdr3_aa: CASSPTRGGGETQYF